This T cell receptor beta chain was identified during a study of T cell changes during pregnancy in multiple sclerosis (dated by TCRdb to the late 2010s). As for the study more broadly: In women with multiple sclerosis, the researchers looked at how the T cell repertoire shifted as pregnancy progressed.

This clone was seen a single time. It lacks a known antigen. Nothing much larger sits one base from this clone, and base qualities are not available. The library was built by means of the immunoSEQ multiplex PCR assay. Not all clones reach the TCRdb copy of this immuneACCESS table, which keeps in-frame sequences only. Checked studies attribute under half of the gap to unresolved V genes and leave the rest unexplained. For this sample the table gives 55,000 to 70,000 clones, of which 90% to 95% were detected only once. About 1.3% of the sample comes from the top ten. The germline V gene yields SGHVS for CDR1 and FQNEAQ for CDR2. The CDR3 contains 16 residues, cysteine and phenylalanine counted. Only the CDR3 part of the read is kept: 48 bases, read in frame from the first base. V loses 5 bases, J loses 4 bases, and the germline ends lie 17 bases apart.

The chain employs TRBV7-8 and TRBJ2-2; perhaps TRBD1 is the D gene, with 7 bases matching. The starting material was peripheral blood, obtained in the third trimester of pregnancy. The sequence was obtained from a female donor in good health, enrolled as a control in a pregnancy study. In nucleotides, the sequence is TGTGCCAGCAGCCTCCGGGGGCAGGGGGGCACCGGGGAGCTGTTTTTT. It translates as CASSLRGQGGTGELFF.